What follows are 10 T cell receptor beta chains derived from one specimen sequenced in a study of Tregs in tolerant kidney transplant recipients. TCRdb keeps only in-frame clones here, not all; method: immunoSEQ multiplex PCR. The repertoire includes roughly 250,000 clones, about four fifths of them detected once, and 0.55% to 0.65% sits in the top ten. The sequencing sample was made of CD4+ T cells from blood. Receptors were obtained from a human donor in good health.

This clone appeared a few times. This may arise from a read error, as a much more abundant clone is one base away. This sample includes further DNA sequences coding for the same CDR3. V usage is TRBV29-1 and J usage is TRBJ1-1; 7 positions match TRBD1. The germline V gene encodes CDR1 SQVTM and CDR2 ANQGSEA. V shed 7 bases and J 1 base; nucleotides not matched to a gene: 6. This CDR3 has 13 amino acids. CDR3: CSGDGTANTEAFF. In DNA form, the CDR3 reads TGCAGCGGGGATGGGACAGCGAACACTGAAGCTTTCTTT.

The V call is TRBV6-1, the J call TRBJ1-3; a possible D gene is TRBD1 (6 bases). In germline, CDR1 is MNHNS, CDR2 SASEGT. The CDR3 contains 14 residues. Trimming left V 5 bases short and J 4 bases short, with 12 bases between. CDR3 nucleotides: TGTGCCAGCAGTTTCGGACAGCCGGGAAACACCATATATTTT. Amino acids: CASSFGQPGNTIYF.

The chain links TRBV9 to TRBJ2-2; TRBD2 aligns across 16 bases. With V trimmed by 0 bases and J by 4 bases, 12 bases remained unmatched. The CDR3 is 21 amino acids. Germline V lookup: CDR1 SGDLS, CDR2 YYNGEE. In nucleotides, the CDR3 is TGTGCCAGCAGCGTAGAGGCCAGGGGACTAGCGGGGGGGCCTGGCACCGGGGAGCTGTTTTTT. Translating it yields CASSVEARGLAGGPGTGELFF.

This clone was detected only a few times. Other DNA sequences in this sample translate to the same CDR3. CDR3 protein: CASSITDTQYF. CDR3 DNA sequence: TGTGCCAGTAGTATTACAGATACGCAGTATTTT. V is TRBV19 and J is TRBJ2-3; D is uncertain. CDR1 LNHDA and CDR2 SQIVND come from the germline V gene (reference sequence). The CDR3 extends over 11 amino acids. V was cut by 3 bases and J by 3 bases, with 1 base left in between.

V usage is TRBV11-2 and J usage is TRBJ1-4, with TRBD1 matching over 7 bases. The germline V gene has CDR1 SGHAT and CDR2 FQNNGV. V shed 1 base and J 9 bases; nucleotides not matched to a gene: 8. The CDR3 sequence is 15 residues long. The CDR3 loop reads CASSLGQGNVKKLFF. CDR3 DNA: TGTGCCAGCAGCTTAGGACAGGGCAATGTGAAAAAACTGTTTTTT.

This chain links TRBV29-1 with TRBJ1-5, with 8 bases aligning to TRBD1. J gave up 5 bases and V 6 bases, and 6 bases lay outside the gene matches. CDR3 length equals 13 residues. In germline, CDR1 is SQVTM, CDR2 ANQGSEA. Here the CDR3 reads CSVAGGSDQPQHF. CDR3 bases: TGCAGCGTCGCAGGGGGCTCTGATCAGCCCCAGCATTTT.

This rearrangement joins TRBV6-4 to TRBJ2-3; D is unclear. This CDR3 has 13 amino acids. V was pared by 5 bases and J by 5 bases, with 11 bases between. CDR1 is MRHNA and CDR2 is SNTAGT in the germline V gene. This chain's CDR3 is CASSPEERDTQYF. CDR3 nucleotides: TGTGCCAGCAGTCCCGAGGAGAGAGATACGCAGTATTTT.

Regarding this clone: At one end, the junction sequence differs from germline, possibly due to a read error. The genes are TRBV2 and TRBJ2-7; 8 nucleotides line up with TRBD1. CDR3 size: 17 residues. Germline V gene data show CDR1 as SNHLY and CDR2 as FYNNEI. DNA for the CDR3: TGTGCCACCAGTTGGATACAGGGGGACGCAACCTCCTACGAGCAGTACTTC. Residues: CATSWIQGDATSYEQYF.

The chain combines TRBV11-2 with TRBJ2-3, with 11 bases that match TRBD2. The CDR3 has 17 residues. Germline V CDR1 and CDR2: SGHAT, FQNNGV. V lost 0 bases and J lost 1; bases outside the gene matches: 3. The CDR3 DNA sequence: TGTGCCAGCAGCTTAGATCGGGGACTAGCGGGCACAGATACGCAGTATTTT. Protein sequence: CASSLDRGLAGTDTQYF. Drawing the rest from reference TRBV11-2 and TRBJ2-3, the complete variable domain is EAGVAQSPRYKIIEKRQSVAFWCNPISGHATLYWYQQILGQGPKLLIQFQNNGVVDDSQLPKDRFSAERLKGVDSTLKIQPAKLEDSAVYLCASSLDRGLAGTDTQYFGPGTRLTVL.

V and J are TRBV5-4 and TRBJ2-2; weak D call: TRBD1 (6 bases). The CDR3 consists of 16 residues. Trimming cost V 3 bases and J 2 bases, with 14 bases left between them. Germline CDR1 is SGHNT and CDR2 is YYREEE (reference sequence). The CDR3 region is CASSSGTPFNTGELFF. The CDR3 region has the DNA TGTGCCAGCAGCTCCGGGACACCATTTAACACCGGGGAGCTGTTTTTT.